A single sample is the source of the 10 T cell receptor beta chains below, sequenced in a study of T cell repertoires in cytomegalovirus infection. TCRdb used MiXCR to reprocess the reads, holding one entry per CDR3 protein. The sample shows 290,000 or so distinct CDR3 sequences, about 9.2% of them seen only once. The sequencing input was PBMCs. The receptor source for this set is a human donor in good health (CMV status not recorded). Some clones in this sample may be carry-over from other donors' samples.

The V call is TRBV2, the J call TRBJ1-3, with D uncertain. The CDR3 runs to 14 residues. V was trimmed by 3 bases and J by 2 bases, leaving 8 bases between them. Germline V gives CDR1 SNHLY, CDR2 FYNNEI. The CDR3 reads CASSDFQAGNTIYF. The CDR3 coding sequence is TGTGCCAGCAGTGATTTTCAGGCTGGAAACACCATATATTTT. Complete variable domain (other parts from reference TRBV2 and TRBJ1-3): EPEVTQTPSHQVTQMGQEVILRCVPISNHLYFYWYRQILGQKVEFLVSFYNNEISEKSEIFDDQFSVERPDGSNFTLKIRSTKLEDSAMYFCASSDFQAGNTIYFGEGSWLTVV.

In this sample, this clonotype turned up many times. This rearrangement joins TRBV6-2 or TRBV6-3 to TRBJ2-1; 10 bases align to TRBD2. The CDR3 has 17 residues. In germline, CDR1 is MNHEY, CDR2 SVGEGT. Losses at the gene ends were 2 bases for V and 2 bases for J; bases not matched to a gene: 6. The CDR3 DNA sequence: TGTGCCAGCAGTTACCCCTTAGCGGGGGGTACCTACAATGAGCAGTTCTTC. The encoded protein is CASSYPLAGGTYNEQFF.

At least ten counts were recorded for this clonotype. The chain recombines TRBV7-9 with TRBJ2-7; D is perhaps TRBD1 or TRBD2 (5 bases each). Trimming cost V 5 bases and J 2 bases, with 13 bases left between them. From germline, CDR1 is SEHNR and CDR2 FQNEAQ (reference sequence). CDR3 length equals 14 residues. The CDR3 reads CASSPTGTTYEQYF. CDR3 DNA sequence: TGTGCCAGCAGCCCTACTGGGACGACCTACGAGCAGTACTTC.

As for this clonotype: Because it lacks the conserved phenylalanine or tryptophan at the end, this CDR3 is likely a read error. This chain connects TRBV3-1 to TRBJ2-1, with 12 nucleotides matching TRBD2. Germline V CDR1 and CDR2: LGHDT, YNNKEL (reference sequence). V trimming: 4 bases; J trimming: 8 bases; junction bases outside the gene matches: 9. CDR3 length: 16 residues. In DNA form, the CDR3 reads TGTGCCAGCAGCCCCTACCTAGCGGGGGGGGGGGATGAGCAGTTCTAC. It specifies CASSPYLAGGGDEQFY.

The chain couples TRBV7-6 to TRBJ1-1; no definite D call. The CDR3 is 12 amino acids. Germline V gives CDR1 SGHVS, CDR2 FNYEAQ. Trimming left V 8 bases short and J 4 bases short, with 11 bases between. The CDR3: CASLPRGTEAFF. The DNA for the CDR3 is TGTGCCAGCCTCCCCCGAGGCACTGAAGCTTTCTTT.

This clonotype was observed many times. This chain connects TRBV6-4 to TRBJ2-1, with 7 bases fitting TRBD2. Germline-derived CDR1 and CDR2 are MRHNA and SNTAGT. V was clipped by 4 bases and J by 2 bases; unmatched bases: 5. CDR3 length: 15 amino acids. The CDR3 is CASSVHGGTYNEQFF. The CDR3 bases are TGTGCCAGCAGTGTCCACGGGGGGACCTACAATGAGCAGTTCTTC.

This chain joins TRBV18 and TRBJ1-1; 10 nucleotides line up with TRBD1. The CDR3 totals 15 residues. Trimming took 3 bases from V and 0 from J; bases not matched to a gene: 1. CDR1 is KGHSH, CDR2 LQKENI, per germline. This CDR3 reads CASSPGQGMNTEAFF. The CDR3, as DNA: TGTGCCAGCTCACCGGGACAGGGGATGAACACTGAAGCTTTCTTT.

Note on this clonotype: A much more abundant neighbour one base away suggests this may be a read error. This chain links TRBV2 with TRBJ2-3, with 7 bases matching TRBD1. Germline V gene sequence: CDR1 SNHLY, CDR2 FYNNEI. The V gene end was trimmed by 6 bases and the J gene end by 8 bases; junction bases not matched to a gene: 5. The length of the CDR3 is 12 residues. The CDR3 DNA follows: TGTGCCAGCAGGGGACAGCCAGTTACGCAGTATTTT. This translates into CASRGQPVTQYF.

This clonotype was counted ten times or more. CDR3 nucleotides: TGTGCCAGCAGCTTAACGGACAGGGGCCCAAATACGCAGTATTTT. It specifies CASSLTDRGPNTQYF. V gene TRBV7-8 combines with J gene TRBJ2-3; 9 bases align to TRBD1. The CDR3 spans 15 residues. The J segment lost 7 bases and the V segment lost 2 bases, leaving 7 bases of the junction unmatched. CDR1 is SGHVS and CDR2 is FQNEAQ in the germline V gene.

As for this clonotype: This sequence may be a read error, since a much larger clone differs from it by one base. The V gene is TRBV29-1, the J gene TRBJ1-1; a possible D gene is TRBD1 (5 bases). Germline V lookup: CDR1 SQVTM, CDR2 ANQGSEA. CDR3 size: 16 residues. The CDR3: CSVAGSGHAANTEASF. The CDR3 DNA follows: TGCAGCGTTGCGGGGAGTGGACACGCGGCGAACACTGAAGCTTCCTTT.